This T cell receptor beta chain was captured in a study of shared clonotypes between healthy human individuals (dated by TCRdb to the early 2020s). In the study overall: A few men and two women, aged 18 to 49 years, made up the cohort. Per donor, three plates each were used for CD4 naive and CD4 memory, two for CD8 naive, and one for CD8 memory. To estimate repertoire size and how much clonotypes are shared between individuals, the study performed deep sequencing of blood TCR repertoires from 4 to 6 healthy adults. Libraries were prepared and TCR repertoires were sequenced by different laboratories using diverse techniques, in order to increase sequencing depth and limit assay-specific biases. Each donor's leukapheresis produced roughly between about 0.9 and 9.5 billion PBMCs.

A remark on this clone: Its target antigen remains unknown. Nothing much larger sits one base from this clone, and base qualities are not available.

The investigation overall reported the following: Sampling was limited to blood, and TCR repertoires in tissue likely differ from TCR repertoires in blood. Based on pairwise subsampling, the degree of clonotype sharing among donors was expected to be affected by sequencing depth. Estimated clonotype richness was generally larger for naive than for memory subsets. Because the study included only a small number of donors, the genetic and exposure-history diversity represented was limited. Compared with non-shared clonotypes, the clonotypes found in all four sorted-subset donors had higher generation probabilities. Sharing across a few donors was observed for around 5% of naive CD4, over 3% of naive CD8, 2% to 2.5% of memory CD4, and about 0.4% of memory CD8 clonotypes. Rarefaction of sorted-subset datasets indicated incomplete sequencing despite the large sequencing depth.

Using the deep immunoSEQ assay, multiplex PCR amplified TCR CDR3 regions from genomic DNA. Extracted genomic DNA from each cell subset was distributed evenly across all wells of several immunoSEQ 96-well plates, and each plate was treated as a replicate. For sorted subsets, approximately 210 ng genomic DNA, equal to about 30,000 T cell genomes, was loaded into each replicate PCR. Purified libraries were quantified with a Qubit 3.0 fluorometer, sized on a Bioanalyzer 2100, and re-quantified with the KAPA Library Quantification kit. A separate single-read 150-cycle Illumina NextSeq 550 flow cell was used to sequence each immunoSEQ 96-well plate. The authors' pipeline ran thus. The immunoSEQ output contained only junctional sequences without quality scores, so filtering could not match that applied to full-length reads. To assign V/J genes and CDR3, sequences were annotated using PyIR, a Python wrapper for IgBLAST v1.9, with IMGT germline references. Any read was removed if the V/J assignment was weak (E-value above 1e-6), the CDR3 was missing, or the read contained stop codons, out-of-frame junctions, or ambiguous translated residues. A V3J clonotype was defined by an identical inferred V gene, J gene, and CDR3 amino acid sequence. The percentage overlap between two repertoires was calculated by dividing the number of shared unique clonotypes by the size of the smaller repertoire. Richness of each repertoire was evaluated using RTK rarefaction, the Chao1 estimator, and Recon v2.1 estimates of unobserved clonotypes. Generation probabilities were computed with OLGA for all TCRbeta clonotypes obtained by the gDNA method from a few donors. TCRdb obtained this table from immuneACCESS and retained in-frame rearrangements with V and J assigned. These tables miss some clones; where compared with another copy, unresolved V genes account for less than half of the shortfall, and the remainder is unexplained. V, J and clone size were drawn from that table, and D and trimming were deduced from the DNA. The sample records about 2.3 million clones, just under 95% of which are singletons. 0.3% to 0.4% of the sample is held by the ten biggest clonotypes.

Donors were healthy HIV-negative adults with no recently reported acute infections or vaccinations. Every donor was a Caucasian adult living in Nashville, Tennessee, USA. Magnetic negative selection was used to enrich CD4+ T cells, after which naive cells were positively selected on CD45RA and the negative fraction became the memory subset. Blood was collected by leukapheresis, and PBMCs were isolated by Ficoll-Histopaque density gradient centrifugation and then cryopreserved in liquid nitrogen vapor phase. Analytical flow cytometry was used to check the purity and quantity of every magnetically sorted T cell population. From each sorted fraction, genomic DNA was isolated and quantified by UV absorbance on a Nanodrop 2000c. Its CDR3 holds 13 amino acids, cysteine through phenylalanine. The sequence is cut down to CDR3 DNA, 39 bases in frame from base 1. V gives up 5 bases and J gives up 0 bases, and the segment between their germline ends measures 7 bases. From a lookup of the germline V gene, CDR1 and CDR2 are SGHVS and FNYEAQ.

The sequenced sample consisted of naive CD4+ T cells from PBMCs. The cell subset or site tag for this specimen amounts to: CD45RA+ positively selected. The chain joins TRBV7-6 to TRBJ1-1; no D gene call is confident. The receptor's source is a man between 18 and 29 years old in good health. Some clones in this sample may be carry-over from other donors' samples. The DNA sequence is given as TGTGCCAGCAGCCCTGACCTGAACACTGAAGCTTTCTTT. It encodes CASSPDLNTEAFF.